This TCR beta chain came from a study of T cell responses to AZD1222 COVID-19 vaccine. Study-wide findings and caveats: Donors were chiefly white British, with a greater number of females, and clonal diversity was perhaps underestimated. Targets within unmutated variant regions were reportedly found for nearly half of spike-specific TCRs.

In the case of this clone: Its antigen is still unknown.

Germline assignment: CDR1 MDHEN and CDR2 SYDVKM. The CDR3 runs to 16 residues. Trimming pared 5 bases from V and 6 bases from J, leaving 20 bases between. Method: immunoSEQ multiplex PCR; TCRdb's copy keeps in-frame clones and lacks some. The data hold around 74,000 clones, with roughly 94% observed a single time. The TCR originated in an adult in good health. This specimen consisted of peripheral blood, obtained on day 0 of MenACWY control vaccination. This chain links TRBV28 with TRBJ1-5; perhaps TRBD1 as D (6 bases). CDR3 DNA: TGTGCCAGCAGTCTTGGGGTCTCAGGGGTCGGTCAGCCCCAGCATTTT. Translating gives CASSLGVSGVGQPQHF. Filled out from reference TRBV28 and TRBJ1-5, the complete variable domain reads DVKVTQSSRYLVKRTGEKVFLECVQDMDHENMFWYRQDPGLGLRLIYFSYDVKMKEKGDIPEGYSVSREKKERFSLILESASTNQTSMYLCASSLGVSGVGQPQHFGDGTRLSIL.